Here is one TCR beta chain with its context. CDR1 is MNHEY and CDR2 is SVGAGI in the germline V gene. The V and J ends lost 4 bases and 5 bases, in that order; junction bases with no gene match: 5. The CDR3 consists of 15 residues. Original processing notes: Amplification of reference gene primers was used by the study to estimate nucleated cell counts. Produced via immunoSEQ multiplex PCR; TCRdb's table is partial and in-frame only. Clone size and V and J calls were adopted from that table, with D and trimming inferred from the DNA. The sample includes about 68,000 clones, about 91% of them seen just once. Patients of the Seattle cohort, enrolled during active infection, were followed longitudinally. This entry comes from a study of blood T cell repertoires in COVID-19. Study context: Spain, Italy and the United States supplied samples that represented acute and convalescent COVID-19. From T cells, B-cell-depleted T cells, or PBMCs came the material, which was cDNA or gDNA.

The receptor was isolated from a man in his forties or fifties with COVID-19, enrolled during active disease. Material for sequencing was peripheral blood. V usage is TRBV6-5 and J usage is TRBJ1-1; TRBD1 matches 12 bases. Here the CDR3 reads CASSLGQGADTEAFF. The CDR3 nucleotides read TGTGCCAGCAGTTTGGGACAGGGGGCTGATACTGAAGCTTTCTTT.